This T cell receptor (beta chain) was captured in a study of Ad26.COV2.S vaccination and SARS-CoV-2 variants. Produced via immunoSEQ multiplex PCR; TCRdb's table is partial and in-frame only. The sample has about 390,000 clones, roughly nine tenths seen once; the top ten hold roughly 3.2%. Study-wide findings and caveats: Possible underestimation of total T cell responses by the TCR breadth and depth analyses was noted.

Treatment described: roughly 18 received Ad26.COV2.S at low or high dose, single or two shots; about 5 received placebo; per-sample allocation not given. Specimen acquisition occurred on day 63 following the initial vaccine or placebo injection. On this clone: As yet, its antigen is unknown. Other DNA sequences within the sample encode an identical CDR3.

This TCR came from a person aged 18-60 years who received the Ad26.COV2.S COVID-19 vaccine or a placebo. Sequenced here: peripheral blood, sampled in a trial of Ad26.COV2.S vaccine versus placebo.

The CDR3 sequence is CASSQGVYGYTF. As DNA, the CDR3 is TGTGCCAGCAGCCAAGGGGTCTATGGCTACACCTTC. The V gene is TRBV3-1 (or the pseudogene TRBV3-2), the J gene TRBJ1-2; D gene uncertain. This CDR3 region has 12 residues. The germline gives CDR1 LGHDT, CDR2 YNNKEL (reference sequence). V gave up 1 base and J gave up 4 bases, with 4 bases separating them.